This is a list of T cell receptor beta chains from one sample in a study of T cell responses to AZD1222 COVID-19 vaccine. This table comes from immunoSEQ multiplex PCR, and its TCRdb copy is limited to in-frame clones, with some not included. The repertoire holds 75,000 to 90,000 clones, with approximately 90% as singletons. This specimen was peripheral blood, taken 28 days after the second AZD1222 dose. These receptors came from an adult who received the AZD1222 COVID-19 vaccine. Each CDR3 is given with its conserved first and last residue. Each record gives: J gene, D gene, clone size, V gene, CDR3 DNA, CDR3 protein. A D gene is named only where the DNA matches it firmly. Size is omitted from some rows. Given values are once, few, many or a class for expanded clones.

TRBJ2-4	-	-	TRBV5-5	TGTGCCAGCAGCCTGATGACGTCCAGAAACATTCAGTACTTC	CASSLMTSRNIQYF
TRBJ2-3	TRBD2	-	TRBV11-3	TGTGCCAGCGGCCTGGGGGGGACCATCACAGATACGCAGTATTTT	CASGLGGTITDTQYF
TRBJ1-3	-	-	TRBV28	TGTGCCAGCAGTTTAGCGGACACCATATATTTT	CASSLADTIYF
TRBJ2-7	TRBD2	-	TRBV7-6	TGTGCCAGCAGCTCGGGACTAGAAGACGAGCAGTACTTC	CASSSGLEDEQYF
TRBJ2-1	-	-	TRBV11-3	TGTGCCAGCAGCTACCGATCCTACAATGAGCAGTTCTTC	CASSYRSYNEQFF
TRBJ1-4	TRBD1	-	TRBV18	TGTGCCAGCTCACCGGACAGGGTGGGTGAAAAACTGTTTTTT	CASSPDRVGEKLFF
TRBJ2-5	TRBD2	-	TRBV3-1/TRBV3-2	TGTGCCAGCAGCCGGACTAGCGGGAGATTTCGAGAGACCCAGTACTTC	CASSRTSGRFRETQYF
TRBJ2-7	TRBD2	-	TRBV28	TGTGCCAGCAGTTTGCCAGCGGGAGGGCCCCCCTACGAGCAGTACTTC	CASSLPAGGPPYEQYF
TRBJ2-6	-	-	TRBV5-1	TGCGCCAGCAGCTTTGGACTTCTCTCTGGGGCCAACGTCCTGACTTTC	CASSFGLLSGANVLTF
TRBJ1-5	-	-	TRBV2	TGTGCCAGCAGTGGTAGCAGGGCTCAGCCCCAGCATTTT	CASSGSRAQPQHF
TRBJ2-1	-	-	TRBV10-3	TGTGCCTCTCTAGCGAGGGTCGGCAATGAGCAGTTCTTC	CASLARVGNEQFF
TRBJ1-5	-	-	TRBV5-6	TGTGCCAGCAGCTTGTACCGGGGTGCGGATCAGCCCCAGCATTTT	CASSLYRGADQPQHF
TRBJ2-4	-	once	TRBV5-6	TGTGCCAGCAGCTTGCGGTTCCGACAAGGAGGAAACATTCAGTACTTC	CASSLRFRQGGNIQYF
TRBJ2-6	-	-	TRBV20-1	TGCTGTGCTAGTAAGACACCCGACTCTGGGGCCAACGTCCTGACTTTC	CCASKTPDSGANVLTF
TRBJ2-7	TRBD2	-	TRBV29-1	TGCAGCGTTAGTGGACTAGCGGGTTTCCACGAGCAGTACTTC	CSVSGLAGFHEQYF
TRBJ2-6	-	-	TRBV3-1/TRBV3-2	TGTGCCAGCAGCCTTGGCGGGGCCCTGGATGGGGCCAACGTCCTGACTTTC	CASSLGGALDGANVLTF
TRBJ1-3	-	-	TRBV19	TGTGCCAGTAGAGACCAAGCTTTCTCTGGAAACACCATATATTTT	CASRDQAFSGNTIYF
TRBJ2-3	TRBD2	-	TRBV7-2	TGTGCCAGCAGCTTAATCGGGCGAGCGGGAGGGCCGAGGGATACGCAGTATTTT	CASSLIGRAGGPRDTQYF
TRBJ2-7	TRBD1	-	TRBV7-2	TGTGCCAGCAGCCCCGGGACAGGGCACTCCTACGAGCAGTACTTC	CASSPGTGHSYEQYF
TRBJ1-2	-	once	TRBV9	TGTGCCAGCAGCTTAGGAGGAGGTGGCTACACCTTC	CASSLGGGGYTF
TRBJ2-7	-	-	TRBV3-1/TRBV3-2	TGTGCCAGCAGCCAAGCGGCGGGAACCTACGAGCAGTACTTC	CASSQAAGTYEQYF
TRBJ2-7	TRBD1	-	TRBV6-5	TGTGCCAGCTCCCGGGACAGGGGGACTTACGAGCAGTACTTC	CASSRDRGTYEQYF
TRBJ2-2	TRBD2	once	TRBV9	TGTGCCAGCAGCCCTTGGACTAGCGGGAGCACCGGGGAGCTGTTTTTT	CASSPWTSGSTGELFF
TRBJ2-5	-	-	TRBV11-2	TGTGCCAGCAGCTTAGATAGGGTGGGGAGACGGGAAGAGACCCAGTACTTC	CASSLDRVGRREETQYF
TRBJ2-5	-	once	TRBV27	TGTGCCAGCAGTTTAAATGGGGGCCTGGAGACCCAGTACTTC	CASSLNGGLETQYF
TRBJ1-6	-	once	TRBV2	TGTGCCACCCAGGGGAGTTCCTATAATTCACCCCTCCACTTT	CATQGSSYNSPLHF